This entry describes one T cell receptor (beta chain). Its target is unknown. The data stem from a study of cytomegalovirus exposure and HLA in healthy donors. The CDR3 extends over 16 amino acids. The V segment lost 1 base and the J segment 6 bases; nucleotides outside the gene matches: 8. Germline V gene data show CDR1 as LGHNA and CDR2 as YSLEER. Primers for the PCR totalled 60 Vbeta and 13 Jbeta. The table came from immunoSEQ multiplex PCR; TCRdb's copy has only in-frame clones and leaves some out. The sample has some 130,000 clones, around four fifths seen once. Broader study findings: A later analysis, which compared TCR beta chains of equal frequency, found the HLA-associated ones more clonally expanded. In a later analysis, DRB1 alleles had the most associated TCRs; HLA-C alleles the fewest. Accurate predictions that matched the HLA-A and HLA-B alleles of most subjects were reportedly made from TCR beta sequences.

The V call is TRBV4-3, the J call TRBJ2-1, with 8 bases identical to TRBD2. Sequencing input: PBMCs. The receptor comes from a woman between 40 and 55 years old in good health and CMV-seropositive. The CDR3 protein is CASSQGHGTSLNEQFF. The CDR3 DNA is TGCGCCAGCAGCCAAGGCCACGGGACTAGTCTCAATGAGCAGTTCTTC.